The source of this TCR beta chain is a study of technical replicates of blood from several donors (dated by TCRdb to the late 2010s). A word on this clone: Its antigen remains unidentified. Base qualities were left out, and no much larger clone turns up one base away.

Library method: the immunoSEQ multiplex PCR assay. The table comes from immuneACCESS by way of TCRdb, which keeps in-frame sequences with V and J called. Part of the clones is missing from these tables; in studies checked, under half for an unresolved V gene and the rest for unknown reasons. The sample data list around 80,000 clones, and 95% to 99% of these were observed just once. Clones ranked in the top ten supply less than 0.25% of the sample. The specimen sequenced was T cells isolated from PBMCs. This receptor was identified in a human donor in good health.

CDR3 reads: CASSRYPTGELFF. The nucleotide sequence is TGCGCCAGCAGCCGCTACCCCACCGGGGAGCTGTTTTTT. The rearranged chain carries TRBV4-1 and TRBJ2-2; the D gene cannot be named for sure. V was cut back by 4 bases and J by 4 bases, leaving a gap of 7 bases between them. The CDR3 contains 13 residues, cysteine and phenylalanine counted. Only CDR3 DNA remains: 39 bases, in frame from the first base. The germline V gene gives CDR1 as MGHRA and CDR2 as YSYEKL.